This T cell receptor (beta chain) emerged from a study of blood T cell repertoires in COVID-19 (dated by TCRdb to 2020 to 2022). Study-wide context: Collaborator samples came from the United States, Italy and Spain and covered acute and convalescent phases of COVID-19. The prospective study material was composed of cDNA or gDNA derived from T cells, B-cell-depleted T cells, or PBMCs. Subjects who had been exposed to COVID-19, were actively infected with it, or had recovered from it provided the deeply sampled blood TCRbeta repertoires that made up the dataset. The repertoires were released in a freely available public database intended as a resource for research on the immune response to SARS-CoV-2. Samples were obtained from the ongoing ImmuneRACE study (first 160 participants) and from approximately 1,200 subjects provided by 6 global collaborators. The sample metadata nearly always contained a de-identified subject ID, COVID-19 status, age in years and sex. Where HLA class I and class II types were available, the types were taken from metadata supplied by the sample provider, not from assay-based typing.

On this clone itself: Its antigen is currently not known. One base away there is no much larger clone; base qualities are not given.

Overall study results and their limits: How much clinical and demographic metadata was included differed by source and by participant, and the metadata was provided uncurated.

Taken from cysteine to phenylalanine, the CDR3 has 17 residues. The only DNA kept is the CDR3, 51 bases in frame from the first base. V lost 6 bases and J lost 0 bases, and the count of bases not matched to a germline gene is 5. Taken from the germline V gene, the CDR1 and CDR2 loops are SGHRS and YFSETQ. TCRbeta CDR3 regions were amplified from genomic DNA using the immunoSEQ Assay, a bias-controlled multiplex PCR. In the original analysis: Nucleated cell counts per sample were estimated from amplification of reference gene primers within the assay. To quantify the absolute abundance of each unique TCRbeta CDR3 rearrangement, sequence reads were collapsed and filtered. For each sample, productive Simpson clonality was calculated by taking the square root of Simpson's diversity index across productive rearrangements. The table comes from immuneACCESS by way of TCRdb, which keeps in-frame sequences with V and J called. Part of the clones is missing from these tables; in studies checked, under half for an unresolved V gene and the rest for unknown reasons. The DNA was the basis for D and trimming; V, J and clone size are from that table. Counted in this sample were about 210,000 clones; roughly nine tenths of them appeared once. The ten largest clones take up 0.7% to 0.8% of the sample.

Whole blood was collected in K2EDTA tubes by collaborating institutions according to the institutions' own protocols. For TCRbeta analysis, collaborator samples were shipped as frozen whole blood, as isolated PBMCs, or as DNA extracted from either sample type. The sequencing input was peripheral blood. In this chain, TRBV5-1 is recombined with TRBJ2-1; 14 junctional bases match TRBD2. The origin of this receptor is an older woman with acute or convalescent COVID-19. The DNA is as follows: TGCGCCAGCACGGGACTAGCGGGGGAGAGCTCCTACAATGAGCAGTTCTTC. The translation is CASTGLAGESSYNEQFF.